These T cell receptor beta chains were read from a single sample in a study of Graves' ophthalmopathy and Graves' hyperthyroidism. TCRdb analysed the multiplex PCR reads with MiXCR anew, one entry per CDR3 protein. The sample holds 500,000 to 700,000 distinct CDR3 sequences, about 20% seen once. Sequencing was performed on peripheral blood. Receptors originate from a woman aged 18-29 years with stable Graves' hyperthyroidism. Some clones in this sample may be carry-over from other donors' samples. The CDR3 runs from the conserved cysteine through the conserved F or W. Each record gives: D gene, clone size, J gene, V gene, CDR3 protein, CDR3 DNA. A D gene is named only where the DNA matches it firmly. Expanded clones are given a class, and other clones once, few, many or no size at all.

. | many | TRBJ2-7 | TRBV11-1 | CASSHRDAYEQYF | TGTGCCAGCAGCCACCGGGACGCCTACGAGCAGTACTTC
TRBD2 | . | TRBJ2-5 | TRBV5-4 | CASSFIAGREETQYF | TGTGCCAGCAGCTTTATAGCGGGGAGGGAAGAGACCCAGTACTTC
. | once | TRBJ1-5 | TRBV5-6 | CASSQAQASDQPQHF | TGTGCCAGCAGCCAAGCACAGGCCTCGGATCAGCCCCAGCATTTT
. | many | TRBJ2-6 | TRBV6-1 | CASSELRQWAANVLTF | TGTGCCAGCAGTGAACTTCGGCAGTGGGCGGCCAACGTCCTGACTTTC
TRBD1 | many | TRBJ1-2 | TRBV28 | CASSLLPGTGDNYGYTF | TGTGCCAGCAGTTTGCTTCCCGGGACAGGGGATAACTATGGCTACACCTTC
TRBD2 | many | TRBJ2-7 | TRBV11-1 | CASSLAPRLAGGYEQYF | TGTGCCAGCAGCTTAGCGCCAAGGCTAGCGGGAGGGTACGAGCAGTACTTC
. | many | TRBJ2-4 | TRBV28 | CASRTVLAKNIQYF | TGTGCCAGTAGGACAGTACTAGCCAAAAACATTCAGTACTTC
. | many | TRBJ2-7 | TRBV28 | CASSSPPSYEQYF | TGTGCCAGCAGTTCCCCGCCTAGCTACGAGCAGTACTTC
TRBD1 | once | TRBJ1-5 | TRBV25-1 | CASSETGYNQPQHF | TGTGCCAGCAGCGAGACAGGGTACAATCAGCCCCAGCATTTT
. | . | TRBJ2-7 | TRBV15 | CATSITESYEQYF | TGTGCCACCAGCATAACAGAGTCCTACGAGCAGTACTTC